This TCR beta chain was identified during a study of molecular identifiers for immune sequencing clone quantification. Study-level points and caveats: Identical TCR molecules that share a barcode could lead to an underestimation of highly expanded clone sizes. Amid around 980,000 naive cells, spiked Jurkat TCR RNA from one cell was reportedly still detectable.

TCRdb used MiXCR to reprocess the PCR reads, holding one entry per CDR3 protein. The sample has about 640,000 distinct CDR3 sequences, nearly 20% seen once. Isolation of naive CD8 T cells was achieved by sorting on a CD8+CD4-CCR7+CD45RA+ phenotype. In the case of this clonotype: Its specificity is unknown. This could be a read error, since a much larger clone is one nucleotide away.

The V end lost 1 base, the J end lost 10 bases, and 26 bases lay between the germline ends. The CDR3 extends over 17 amino acids. The V gene's germline CDR1 is SQVTM and CDR2 ANQGSEA. The TCR comes from a human donor in good health. Some libraries in this study had Jurkat cell RNA spiked in. The J gene is TRBJ2-1, the V gene TRBV29-1; D gene ambiguous. The specimen sequenced was naive CD8+ T cells from blood, with Jurkat cell RNA spiked in. Subset in this sample: FACS-sorted CD8+CD4-CCR7+CD45RA+ naive T cells. CDR3 nucleotide sequence: TGCAGCGTTGAAGGTTTCGGCACGAAAGGTTCGGAAATGGAGCAGTTCTTC. Encoded protein: CSVEGFGTKGSEMEQFF.